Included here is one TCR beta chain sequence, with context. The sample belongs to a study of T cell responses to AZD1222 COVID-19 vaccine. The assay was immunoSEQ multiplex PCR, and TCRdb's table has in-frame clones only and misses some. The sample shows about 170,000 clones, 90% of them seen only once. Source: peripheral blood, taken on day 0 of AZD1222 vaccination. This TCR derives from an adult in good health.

The CDR3: CASSQGVGEKLFF. In DNA, the CDR3 is TGTGCCAGCAGCCAGGGGGTGGGAGAAAAACTGTTTTTT. The chain is built from TRBV3-1 (or the pseudogene TRBV3-2) and TRBJ1-4; maybe TRBD1 (5 bases). Germline V lookup: CDR1 LGHDT, CDR2 YNNKEL (reference sequence). V shed 3 bases and J shed 8 bases, with 10 bases lying between them. This CDR3 region has 13 residues.